This T cell receptor beta chain was identified during a study of blood T cell repertoires in COVID-19. Study information: Collection of acute and convalescent COVID-19 samples took place in the United States, Italy and Spain. From T cells, B-cell-depleted T cells, or PBMCs came the material, which was cDNA or gDNA.

As originally analysed: Estimation of nucleated cell counts relied on the amplification of reference gene primers. Some clones are missing from TCRdb's copy, which holds only in-frame ones; the method was immunoSEQ multiplex PCR. D and trimming were read from the DNA, whereas the V and J calls and clone size are those reported in that table. Of some 140,000 clones in the sample, about four fifths were seen once. This clone was counted between two and nine times. Germline assignment: CDR1 MDHEN and CDR2 SYDVKM. V was shortened by 5 bases and J by 1 base, with 9 bases between the two germline ends. There are 14 residues in the CDR3.

The rearrangement uses TRBV28 and TRBJ1-5; a possible D gene is TRBD1 (5 bases). The receptor was derived from an elderly man with acute or convalescent COVID-19. The sample was peripheral blood. This chain's CDR3 is CASSRGWSNQPQHF. CDR3 sequence (DNA): TGTGCCAGCAGTCGGGGGTGGAGCAATCAGCCCCAGCATTTT.